The 22 T cell receptor beta chains listed next were all sequenced from one sample in a study of siplizumab effects on memory and regulatory T cells (dated by TCRdb to between 2018 and 2020). To prepare the library, the immunoSEQ multiplex PCR assay was applied. This is the immuneACCESS table as TCRdb keeps it, with only in-frame sequences that have V and J called. A part of the clones is gone; compared with another copy, unresolved V genes explain less than half, and the rest is unexplained. This sample comprises some 70,000 clones, about 87% of them detected only once. 1.5% to 2% of the sample lies in the top ten. The sequenced material came from Tregs sorted from blood. These receptors all come from a human donor in good health.

This clone was recorded a few times. CDR3 nucleotides: TGTGCCAGCTCACCGCCACGCGTCGGTCGGACAGGGTCCTACGAGCAGTACTTC. Translated, it gives CASSPPRVGRTGSYEQYF. The genes are TRBV18 and TRBJ2-7, with 8 bases lining up with TRBD1. In germline, CDR1 is KGHSH, CDR2 LQKENI. The V segment lost 3 bases and the J segment 1 base; nucleotides outside the gene matches: 14. The CDR3 sequence is 18 residues long.

J is TRBJ2-5 and V is TRBV19; 9 bases are a match to TRBD2. The ends lost 5 bases at V and 5 bases at J; junction bases unmatched: 12. The CDR3 covers 16 residues. Germline V gives CDR1 LNHDA, CDR2 SQIVND (reference sequence). CDR3 in amino acids: CASSRTSATSGETQYF. The CDR3 bases are TGTGCCAGTAGTCGGACTAGCGCGACCTCGGGGGAGACCCAGTACTTC.

The V and J genes are TRBV15 and TRBJ2-1; D is perhaps TRBD2 (7 bases). Trimming shortened V by 5 bases and J by 3 bases, and 14 bases separated the two germline ends. This CDR3 is built from 15 residues. Germline-derived CDR1 and CDR2 are LNHNV and YYDKDF (reference sequence). CDR3 amino acids: CATSGGGTLYNEQFF. The CDR3 DNA is TGTGCCACCAGCGGGGGGGGGACACTCTACAATGAGCAGTTCTTC.

The chain couples TRBV6-1 to TRBJ2-3; D is perhaps TRBD1 or TRBD2 (5 bases each). Germline CDR1 reads MNHNS; CDR2 reads SASEGT. The CDR3 is 14 amino acids. V was cut by 3 bases and J by 4 bases, with 11 bases left in between. CDR3 coding DNA: TGTGCCAGCAGTGACGGGACCGGGCCAGATACGCAGTATTTT. Protein: CASSDGTGPDTQYF.

V usage is TRBV19 and J usage is TRBJ1-2, with D hard to call. The CDR3 is 14 residues long. The V end lost 6 bases, the J end lost 1 base, and 12 bases lay between the germline ends. Per the germline V gene, CDR1 is LNHDA and CDR2 is SQIVND (reference sequence). The CDR3 DNA sequence: TGTGCCAGTAGCCCCCCCGGACTTAACTATGGCTACACCTTC. Encoded protein: CASSPPGLNYGYTF.

The chain uses TRBV7-9 and TRBJ2-3, with D perhaps matching TRBD1 (5 bases). The length of the CDR3 is 13 residues. Germline V gives CDR1 SEHNR, CDR2 FQNEAQ (reference sequence). With 11 bases removed from V and 3 bases from J, the gap between germline ends came to 15 bases. This CDR3 reads CALGKGLTDTQYF. DNA for the CDR3: TGTGCCTTAGGAAAGGGGTTAACAGATACGCAGTATTTT.

This clone was picked up one time. The genes are TRBV6-5 and TRBJ2-5, with D perhaps matching TRBD2 (5 bases). The CDR3 contains 13 residues. Trimming removed 0 bases from V and 7 bases from J, with 9 bases in between. Germline assignment: CDR1 MNHEY and CDR2 SVGAGI. This CDR3 is CASSYSPGVTQYF. In DNA form, the CDR3 reads TGTGCCAGCAGTTACTCCCCCGGGGTGACCCAGTACTTC.

The chain employs TRBV19 and TRBJ1-1; 7 bases agree with TRBD1. Germline V CDR1 and CDR2: LNHDA, SQIVND (reference sequence). Germline trimming cut 6 bases from V and 0 bases from J; bases unmatched to any gene: 4. The CDR3 loop spans 14 amino acids. DNA for the CDR3: TGTGCCAGTAGGGGGGACAGCATGAACACTGAAGCTTTCTTT. Protein sequence: CASRGDSMNTEAFF. The complete variable domain, with remaining parts taken from reference TRBV19 and TRBJ1-1, reads DGGITQSPKYLFRKEGQNVTLSCEQNLNHDAMYWYRQDPGQGLRLIYYSQIVNDFQKGDIAEGYSVSREKKESFPLTVTSAQKNPTAFYLCASRGDSMNTEAFFGQGTRLTVV.

The chain uses TRBV7-2 and TRBJ1-5; D uncertain. The germline V gene has CDR1 SGHTA and CDR2 FQGNSA. This CDR3 comprises 16 residues. V lost 4 bases and J 1 base, leaving 14 bases between the germline ends. The CDR3 reads CASSSPRGLSNQPQHF. DNA of the CDR3: TGTGCCAGCAGCTCCCCACGGGGTCTCAGCAATCAGCCCCAGCATTTT.

In its sample, this clone ranks as medium-sized. The chain joins TRBV30 to TRBJ1-2, with no clear D. The germline V gene encodes CDR1 GTSNPN and CDR2 SVGIG (reference sequence). This CDR3 has 12 residues. The ends were cut back, 4 bases at V and 8 bases at J, with 14 bases in the middle. The CDR3 loop reads CAWNGRVSGYTF. The CDR3 DNA sequence: TGTGCCTGGAATGGGAGGGTTAGCGGCTACACCTTC. The variable domain in full, completed from reference TRBV30 and TRBJ1-2, reads SQTIHQWPATLVQPVGSPLSLECTVEGTSNPNLYWYRQAAGRGLQLLFYSVGIGQISSEVPQNLSASRPQDRQFILSSKKLLLSDSGFYLCAWNGRVSGYTFGSGTRLTVV.

This clone showed up just a few times. The chain carries TRBV7-3 and TRBJ1-1; TRBD1 might be the D (5 bases). Trimming stripped 0 bases from V and 0 bases from J, with 11 bases between. CDR1 is SGHTA and CDR2 is FQGTGA in the germline V gene. The CDR3 is 16 residues long. The CDR3, as DNA: TGTGCCAGCAGCTTAACCGGAGGGGTGCTGAACACTGAAGCTTTCTTT. Translated: CASSLTGGVLNTEAFF. Supplemented by reference TRBV7-3 and TRBJ1-1, the full variable domain reads GAGVSQTPSNKVTEKGKYVELRCDPISGHTALYWYRQSLGQGPEFLIYFQGTGAADDSGLPNDRFFAVRPEGSVSTLKIQRTERGDSAVYLCASSLTGGVLNTEAFFGQGTRLTVV.

The chain uses TRBV19 and TRBJ2-6; D uncertain. V lost 5 bases and J lost 0, with 14 bases in between. This CDR3 spans 17 amino acids. The V gene's germline CDR1 is LNHDA and CDR2 SQIVND (reference sequence). CDR3 coding DNA: TGTGCCAGTAGTGGGCTTAACAGTTACTCTGGGGCCAACGTCCTGACTTTC. This encodes CASSGLNSYSGANVLTF.

This chain links TRBV27 with TRBJ2-7; D is possibly TRBD2 (6 bases). The germline V gene has CDR1 MNHEY and CDR2 SMNVEV (reference sequence). V was trimmed by 2 bases and J by 3 bases, leaving 8 bases between them. CDR3 length: 13 amino acids. Written as DNA, the CDR3 is TGTGCCAGCAGTTTACGGGGGTTCTACGAGCAGTACTTC. Protein sequence: CASSLRGFYEQYF.

The J gene is TRBJ1-5, the V gene TRBV28; possibly TRBD1 for D (5 bases). Germline-derived CDR1 and CDR2 are MDHEN and SYDVKM. The ends were cut back, 6 bases at V and 2 bases at J, with 17 bases in the middle. The length of the CDR3 is 16 residues. The CDR3 reads CASSLTGGVGNQPQHF. CDR3 bases: TGTGCCAGCAGCTTAACGGGGGGAGTAGGCAATCAGCCCCAGCATTTT.

By share, this clone ranks as medium-sized (0.01 to 0.1%). This chain links TRBV12-5 with TRBJ2-1, with 7 bases lining up with TRBD2. The V and J ends lost 0 bases and 5 bases, in that order; junction bases with no gene match: 10. Germline V gene lookup returns CDR1 LGHNT and CDR2 FRNRAP. The CDR3 loop spans 17 amino acids. For the CDR3, the DNA is TGTGCTAGTGGTTTGGTACTTAGGACTAGGAGGGACAATGAGCAGTTCTTC. Residues: CASGLVLRTRRDNEQFF.

The CDR3 coding sequence is TGTGCTAGTCAGAGCGGGTACCGGGGGGGCACAGATACGCAGTATTTT. It is translated as CASQSGYRGGTDTQYF. V usage is TRBV12-5 and J usage is TRBJ2-3, with 7 positions matching TRBD2. After removal of 8 bases from V and 1 base from J, the junction contained 12 bases not matched to a gene. CDR3 length: 16 residues. The V gene's germline CDR1 is LGHNT and CDR2 FRNRAP.

The chain employs TRBV19 and TRBJ1-1; D ambiguous. Per germline, CDR1 LNHDA and CDR2 SQIVND (reference sequence). Trimming pared 5 bases from V and 5 bases from J, leaving 12 bases between. This CDR3 comprises 13 residues. The CDR3: CASSVDSWTEAFF. The CDR3 nucleotides read TGTGCCAGTAGTGTGGACTCTTGGACTGAAGCTTTCTTT.

J is TRBJ2-1 and V is TRBV7-3; 7 nucleotides align to TRBD1. This CDR3 region has 15 residues. The junction had 13 bases not matched to a gene; V was cut back by 5 bases and J by 9 bases. The germline gives CDR1 SGHTA, CDR2 FQGTGA. Here the CDR3 reads CASSRGSMGDSEQFF. CDR3 nucleotides: TGTGCCAGCAGCCGAGGTTCTATGGGGGACAGTGAGCAGTTCTTC.

The chain uses TRBV28 and TRBJ2-1, with D possibly matching TRBD1 (6 bases). Germline V lookup: CDR1 MDHEN, CDR2 SYDVKM. Trimming removed 0 bases from V and 8 bases from J, with 14 bases in between. This CDR3 is built from 15 residues. The CDR3 is CASSLWRAKGDEQFF. Here the CDR3 DNA reads TGTGCCAGCAGTTTATGGCGGGCCAAGGGGGATGAGCAGTTCTTC. The whole variable domain, remainder taken from reference TRBV28 and TRBJ2-1, is DVKVTQSSRYLVKRTGEKVFLECVQDMDHENMFWYRQDPGLGLRLIYFSYDVKMKEKGDIPEGYSVSREKKERFSLILESASTNQTSMYLCASSLWRAKGDEQFFGPGTRLTVL.

This clone showed up just once. The chain uses TRBV5-1 and TRBJ1-2; D gene unclear. The germline gives CDR1 SGHRS, CDR2 YFSETQ. The CDR3 spans 14 residues. Trimming shortened V by 0 bases and J by 7 bases, and 13 bases separated the two germline ends. CDR3 coding DNA: TGCGCCAGCAGCTTGGTTGGCGCCTTCCTTGGCTACACCTTC. It yields the protein CASSLVGAFLGYTF.

The chain is built from TRBV6-1 and TRBJ2-2; D gene uncertain. The CDR3 totals 15 residues. The ends were cut back, 7 bases at V and 0 bases at J, with 12 bases in the middle. Germline V CDR1 and CDR2: MNHNS, SASEGT. The CDR3: CASTISQANTGELFF. CDR3 DNA: TGTGCCAGCACGATTAGCCAGGCGAACACCGGGGAGCTGTTTTTT.

The V and J genes are TRBV10-2 and TRBJ1-2; the match to TRBD1 covers 8 bases. J gave up 5 bases and V 5 bases, and 10 bases lay outside the gene matches. The CDR3 length is 15 residues. Germline V lookup: CDR1 WSHSY, CDR2 SAAADI. This chain's CDR3 is CASSSDRGLLYGYTF. In DNA form, the CDR3 reads TGCGCCAGCAGTTCCGACAGGGGCCTCCTGTATGGCTACACCTTC.